This TCR beta chain was profiled in a study of OX40 agonist ivuxolimab in advanced cancers. Across the study: Hepatocellular carcinoma, melanoma, renal cell or head and neck cancer affected the dose-escalation patients. Prior anti-PD-1, anti-PD-L1 or anti-CTLA-4 therapy did not bar entry, and less than 50% had some. Partial responses were recorded for three patients, including one with hepatocellular carcinoma and two with cutaneous melanoma.

Libraries were prepared by immunoSEQ multiplex PCR; TCRdb keeps only in-frame clonotypes and omits some of them. Here the sample spans approximately 66,000 clones, 86% being singletons. V was cut by 6 bases and J by 7 bases, with 7 bases left in between. The CDR3 runs to 11 residues. The germline CDR1 and CDR2 sequences are MNHEY and SVGAGI. The V gene is TRBV6-5, the J gene TRBJ1-3; D uncertain. The receptor's source is an adult with an advanced solid tumor such as melanoma, head and neck, liver or kidney cancer. Source: CD4+ or CD8+ T cells sorted from blood, taken in a trial of the OX40 agonist ivuxolimab. CDR3 loop: CASSRGNTIYF. CDR3 DNA sequence: TGTGCCAGCAGCCGCGGCAACACCATATATTTT.